The sequence of this TCR beta chain was determined in a study of metastatic and nonmetastatic thyroid tumors. Study at large: It was across blood and tumor or nodule tissue from malignant and benign thyroid patients that repertoires were compared. General study results and limits: Significantly greater TCR beta diversity was reportedly found in malignant thyroid tumors than in benign nodules (in blood and tumor).

No treatment had been given to any patient before thyroid surgery. Ten or more counts support this clone. The antigen is undetermined. Germline assignment: CDR1 SGHRS and CDR2 YFSETQ. V was trimmed by 3 bases and J by 4 bases, leaving 16 bases between them. This CDR3 is 15 amino acids long. How the authors handled the data: Building a distant-metastasis classifier for papillary thyroid cancer drew on CDR3 differences across clinicopathological groups. TCRdb redid the clone calls on the PCR reads using MiXCR. The V and J calls were determined by TCRdb, not by the authors. The table has approximately 74,000 clones, more than 13% seen once.

This TCR was sampled from a male donor with papillary thyroid cancer or a benign thyroid nodule (not recorded which). Some clones in this sample may be carry-over from other donors' samples. The sample taken for sequencing was blood. The V call is TRBV5-1, the J call TRBJ1-2; the D gene is possibly TRBD1 (5 bases). CDR3 protein: CASSSGLPFLYGYTF. The DNA of the CDR3 is TGCGCCAGCAGCTCGGGACTACCATTCCTCTATGGCTACACCTTC.